This TCR beta chain comes out of a study of lymphopenia after photon versus proton radiotherapy. The data were produced by immunoSEQ multiplex PCR, yet TCRdb's version contains in-frame clones alone and is incomplete. The data contain around 64,000 clones, about nine tenths of them seen just once; the ten biggest clones take up over 2%. With regard to this clone: Its antigen is not known.

Study-level points and caveats: Oligoclonal CD8+ Temra expansion after nadir drove photon patients' diversity drop. Proton therapy kept repertoires fairly stable, unlike photons, which gained effector/memory cells. Authors raise, but do not show, better survival with proton therapy. Post-nadir TCR diversity decline inversely tracked overall survival among those who died.

The CDR3 length is 17 residues. Germline values: CDR1 SGDLS, CDR2 YYNGEE. J lost 3 bases, V lost 3 bases, and 5 bases had no gene match. The receptor was derived from a woman aged 35 to 49 with cholangiocarcinoma. The chain uses TRBV9 and TRBJ2-1; 14 nucleotides align to TRBD2. The sample consisted of peripheral blood, taken from a patient treated with photon-based radiotherapy. The CDR3 spells CASSGGTSGSFYNEQFF. The CDR3 bases are TGTGCCAGCAGCGGAGGGACTAGCGGGAGTTTCTACAATGAGCAGTTCTTC.